These 28 T cell receptor beta chains share one sample of origin, sequenced in a study of T-cell memory formation after mild COVID-19. Each CDR3 protein is one row after TCRdb ran MiXCR on the 5' RACE reads. Here the sample spans 470,000 or so distinct CDR3 sequences, more than 20% being singletons. The sequencing sample was made of PBMCs or a T cell subset sorted from them (not recorded which). These receptor sequences come from an adult woman who had mild COVID-19 (a few samples of this study predate the infection). Cell type and time point are not known.

The rearrangement uses TRBV7-2 and TRBJ2-3; TRBD2 agrees at 8 bases. This CDR3 contains 15 residues. J was trimmed by 5 bases and V by 5 bases; bases with no gene match: 9. CDR1 and CDR2 (germline): SGHTA, FQGNSA. The CDR3 coding sequence is TGTGCCAGCAGCAATTTGGCGGGAGGTGTAGATACGCAGTATTTT. Translated, it gives CASSNLAGGVDTQYF.

The chain carries TRBV7-2 and TRBJ1-4; D gene unclear. The V and J ends lost 1 base and 0 bases respectively, with 6 bases between them. The V gene's germline CDR1 is SGHTA and CDR2 FQGNSA. The CDR3 runs to 15 residues. The CDR3 sequence is CASSLVQATNEKLFF. CDR3 sequence (DNA): TGTGCCAGCAGCTTAGTTCAGGCAACTAATGAAAAACTGTTTTTT. The complete variable domain, with remaining parts taken from reference TRBV7-2 and TRBJ1-4, reads GAGVSQSPSNKVTEKGKDVELRCDPISGHTALYWYRQSLGQGLEFLIYFQGNSAPDKSGLPSDRFSAERTGGSVSTLTIQRTQQEDSAVYLCASSLVQATNEKLFFGSGTQLSVL.

The V call is TRBV18, the J call TRBJ1-4, with D unclear. In germline, CDR1 is KGHSH, CDR2 LQKENI. The CDR3 loop spans 17 amino acids. Between the trimmed V and J ends, which lost 2 bases and 3 bases, there was a span of 16 bases. The CDR3 DNA follows: TGTGCCAGCTCACCAGAGGCGACGGAACCCGCTAATGAAAAACTGTTTTTT. Translation: CASSPEATEPANEKLFF.

The genes are TRBV6-5 and TRBJ2-7; 10 bases are shared with TRBD1. The J segment lost 2 bases and the V segment lost 0 bases, leaving 4 bases of the junction unmatched. Germline loops: CDR1 MNHEY, CDR2 SVGAGI. CDR3 length: 16 amino acids. The CDR3 DNA is TGTGCCAGCAGTTACTCCCCTGGGACAGGGGCCTACGAGCAGTACTTC. Its protein product is CASSYSPGTGAYEQYF.

Only a few counts were recorded for this clonotype. The CDR3: CASSLAGDPYEQYF. The CDR3 DNA follows: TGCGCCAGCAGCTTGGCTGGAGACCCCTACGAGCAGTACTTC. This rearrangement joins TRBV5-1 to TRBJ2-7; no firm D call. This CDR3 is 14 amino acids long. The germline V and J ends were trimmed by 0 bases and 2 bases, with 9 bases remaining between them. Germline V gene sequence: CDR1 SGHRS, CDR2 YFSETQ.

This clonotype has ten or more counts. J is TRBJ2-7 and V is TRBV7-9; D may be TRBD1 or TRBD2 (6 bases each). The V and J ends lost 5 bases and 3 bases respectively, with 17 bases between them. CDR1 is SEHNR and CDR2 is FQNEAQ in the germline V gene (reference sequence). This CDR3 region has 15 residues. For the CDR3, the DNA is TGTGCCAGCAGCGGGGGGCCGGGCGTCCTCTACGAGCAGTACTTC. Residues: CASSGGPGVLYEQYF. The full variable domain, completed using reference TRBV7-9 and TRBJ2-7, is DTGVSQNPRHKITKRGQNVTFRCDPISEHNRLYWYRQTLGQGPEFLTYFQNEAQLEKSRLLSDRFSAERPKGSFSTLEIQRTEQGDSAMYLCASSGGPGVLYEQYFGPGTRLTVT.

The CDR3 spells CASSLSSGGWQPQHF. CDR3 DNA sequence: TGTGCCAGCAGTTTATCATCAGGGGGCTGGCAGCCCCAGCATTTT. The rearrangement links TRBV12-3 or TRBV12-4 to TRBJ1-5; 8 bases map to TRBD1. The CDR3 is 15 amino acids. Unmatched junction bases numbered 7, after V lost 2 bases and J lost 7 bases.

This clonotype was detected only a few times. This chain links TRBV7-2 with TRBJ2-4; TRBD1 might be the D (5 bases). The CDR3 loop spans 11 amino acids. V was trimmed by 4 bases and J by 11 bases, leaving 9 bases between them. CDR1 and CDR2 (germline): SGHTA, FQGNSA. This CDR3 is CASSSAQVQYF. CDR3 coding DNA: TGTGCCAGCAGCTCAGCACAGGTTCAGTACTTC.

This clonotype was seen more than once but under ten times. J is TRBJ2-7 and V is TRBV4-1; D might be TRBD1 (5 bases). From germline, CDR1 is MGHRA and CDR2 YSYEKL. CDR3 length: 13 residues. Trimming stripped 5 bases from V and 3 bases from J, with 11 bases between. The CDR3 loop is CASSTRGYYEQYF. DNA of the CDR3: TGCGCCAGCAGCACAAGGGGATACTACGAGCAGTACTTC.

This clonotype appeared many times. In DNA, the CDR3 is TGTGCCACCAGTGACCGAGGGAATGAGCAGTTCTTC. It codes for CATSDRGNEQFF. The chain is built from TRBV24-1 and TRBJ2-1, with D maybe TRBD2 (5 bases). Germline values: CDR1 KGHDR, CDR2 SFDVKD. The CDR3 consists of 12 residues. The V gene lost 4 bases and the J gene lost 7 bases, with 7 bases spanning the gap.

This clonotype turned up a few times. The gene calls are TRBV4-3 and TRBJ1-1; perhaps TRBD1 as D (5 bases). Germline lookup yields CDR1 LGHNA and CDR2 YSLEER. V was clipped by 0 bases and J by 6 bases, with 11 bases between them. This CDR3 is built from 14 residues. CDR3 amino acids: CASSQDTGRAEAFF. The CDR3 coding sequence is TGCGCCAGCAGCCAAGATACGGGACGCGCTGAAGCTTTCTTT.

This clonotype showed up just once. The rearrangement links TRBV3-1 to TRBJ2-3, with 7 bases aligning to TRBD2. Germline V gives CDR1 LGHDT, CDR2 YNNKEL (reference sequence). The V gene end was trimmed by 1 base and the J gene end by 6 bases; junction bases not matched to a gene: 7. The CDR3 has 15 amino acids. The DNA for the CDR3 is TGTGCCAGCAGCCAAGGAGCGGGATGGTCGGATACGCAGTATTTT. Its translation is CASSQGAGWSDTQYF.

This chain connects TRBV5-4 to TRBJ2-3, with D maybe TRBD2 (5 bases). Deletions cut 2 bases from V and 6 bases from J, with 13 bases between. The CDR3 length is 14 residues. Germline lookup yields CDR1 SGHNT and CDR2 YYREEE (reference sequence). The DNA of the CDR3 is TGTGCCAGCAGCTTCCGGACTTTAGGGGATACGCAGTATTTT. Translated, it gives CASSFRTLGDTQYF.

This clonotype appeared a few times. The chain has TRBV6-5 and TRBJ2-3, with 7 bases aligning to TRBD2. From germline, CDR1 is MNHEY and CDR2 SVGAGI. Germline trimming cut 7 bases from V and 3 bases from J; bases unmatched to any gene: 13. The CDR3 spans 16 residues. CDR3 DNA sequence: TGTGCCAGCACCCTCGGGAGGCCGGGGGTGACAGATACGCAGTATTTT. Translating gives CASTLGRPGVTDTQYF.

This clonotype has just a few counts. The chain has TRBV7-9 and TRBJ2-1; D tentatively fits TRBD1 or TRBD2 (5 bases each). The CDR3 contains 16 residues. Between the trimmed V and J ends, which lost 2 bases and 4 bases, there was a span of 15 bases. Per germline, CDR1 SEHNR and CDR2 FQNEAQ (reference sequence). This chain's CDR3 is CASSLSGTEKYNEQFF. The CDR3 DNA reads TGTGCCAGCAGCTTATCCGGGACCGAAAAATACAATGAGCAGTTCTTC.

This clonotype has a count of ten or more. The chain couples TRBV19 to TRBJ2-7; 9 bases match TRBD2. This CDR3 spans 15 amino acids. The germline CDR1 and CDR2 sequences are LNHDA and SQIVND (reference sequence). Trimming removed 4 bases from V and 3 bases from J; junction bases left unmatched: 7. The DNA for the CDR3 is TGTGCCAGTAGTACGCGGGGGGGCCCCCGCTACGAGCAGTACTTC. This codes for CASSTRGGPRYEQYF.

The chain joins TRBV19 to TRBJ2-7; no clear D. In germline, CDR1 is LNHDA, CDR2 SQIVND (reference sequence). This CDR3 has 17 residues. V was shortened by 4 bases and J by 4 bases, with 23 bases between the two germline ends. CDR3 nucleotide sequence: TGTGCCAGTAGTAATTATGTATCCCTGGACGGCGAGTACGAGCAGTACTTC. Translated: CASSNYVSLDGEYEQYF. The whole variable domain, remainder taken from reference TRBV19 and TRBJ2-7, is DGGITQSPKYLFRKEGQNVTLSCEQNLNHDAMYWYRQDPGQGLRLIYYSQIVNDFQKGDIAEGYSVSREKKESFPLTVTSAQKNPTAFYLCASSNYVSLDGEYEQYFGPGTRLTVT.

This rearrangement joins TRBV24-1 to TRBJ2-3; 10 bases map to TRBD2. The germline V gene encodes CDR1 KGHDR and CDR2 SFDVKD. There are 14 residues in the CDR3. Trimming cost V 8 bases and J 3 bases; bases outside gene matches: 4. CDR3 in DNA: TGTGCCACCAAACCTAGCGGGAGAACAGATACGCAGTATTTT. Residues: CATKPSGRTDTQYF.

This sequence joins TRBV9 and TRBJ2-2; 10 nucleotides agree with TRBD2. J lost 4 bases, V lost 1 base, and 7 bases had no gene match. The V gene's germline CDR1 is SGDLS and CDR2 YYNGEE. The CDR3 has 17 amino acids. The CDR3 nucleotides read TGTGCCAGCAGCGTAAATCGACTAGCGGGCTTCACCGGGGAGCTGTTTTTT. Translated: CASSVNRLAGFTGELFF.

Only a few counts were recorded for this clonotype. The chain uses TRBV7-2 and TRBJ2-2, with TRBD2 identical over 8 bases. The CDR3 is 15 residues long. In germline, CDR1 is SGHTA, CDR2 FQGNSA. V shed 7 bases, J shed 0 bases, and the junction held 4 bases outside the gene matches. DNA of the CDR3: TGTGCCAGCAACATAGCGGGAACGAACACCGGGGAGCTGTTTTTT. Translating gives CASNIAGTNTGELFF.

This rearrangement joins TRBV3-1 to TRBJ2-5, with D perhaps TRBD2 (5 bases). The germline V gene encodes CDR1 LGHDT and CDR2 YNNKEL (reference sequence). This CDR3 has 15 amino acids. V was pared by 0 bases and J by 4 bases, with 12 bases between. The CDR3 nucleotides are TGTGCCAGCAGCCAAGATCCCGGACGGGGAGAGACCCAGTACTTC. Translated: CASSQDPGRGETQYF.

The rearrangement joins TRBV29-1 to TRBJ2-7; a possible D gene is TRBD1 (7 bases). The germline V gene has CDR1 SQVTM and CDR2 ANQGSEA. V lost 1 base and J lost 4, with 20 bases in between. The CDR3 sequence is 16 residues long. In nucleotides, the CDR3 is TGCAGCGTTGAAGTTTCGTATGGGGGGACAGATTACGAGCAGTACTTC. This translates into CSVEVSYGGTDYEQYF.

This clonotype came up a few times. This CDR3 is CSARKAGALSGELFF. The CDR3 region has the DNA TGCAGTGCTAGGAAGGCGGGAGCTTTATCCGGGGAGCTGTTTTTT. This chain connects TRBV20-1 to TRBJ2-2, with TRBD2 matching 7 bases. The germline CDR1 and CDR2 sequences are DFQATT and SNEGSKA (reference sequence). Trimming took 3 bases from V and 6 from J; bases not matched to a gene: 10. The CDR3 extends over 15 amino acids.

This clonotype was observed a few times. The genes are TRBV12-3 or TRBV12-4 and TRBJ2-7; possible D gene TRBD2, 6 bases. The CDR3 sequence is 14 residues long. The V end was cut by 5 bases, the J end by 7 bases, with 18 bases between. Written as DNA, the CDR3 is TGTGCCAGCAGTGTTAGGCCCCCCCGGGGGGAGCAGTACTTC. It encodes CASSVRPPRGEQYF.

The chain recombines TRBV14 with TRBJ1-1; D is unresolved. Looked up from germline, CDR1 is SGHDN and CDR2 is FVKESK. V dropped 3 bases and J dropped 0 bases, with 5 bases sitting between them. There are 13 residues in the CDR3. CDR3 nucleotides: TGTGCCAGCAGCCACGGGTTGAACACTGAAGCTTTCTTT. Its protein is CASSHGLNTEAFF.

The chain uses TRBV4-1 and TRBJ1-3; D is unclear. The CDR3 runs 20 residues. Trimming shortened V by 0 bases and J by 0 bases, and 21 bases separated the two germline ends. Germline CDR1 is MGHRA and CDR2 is YSYEKL. The CDR3 loop reads CASSQDWGGDSYLSGNTIYF. CDR3 DNA sequence: TGCGCCAGCAGCCAAGATTGGGGTGGAGACTCCTATCTCTCTGGAAACACCATATATTTT.

The chain couples TRBV4-2 to TRBJ2-7; 7 bases line up with TRBD2. V shed 3 bases, J shed 0 bases, and the junction held 11 bases outside the gene matches. CDR3 length equals 17 residues. CDR1 is LGHNA and CDR2 is YNFKEQ in the germline V gene. This chain's CDR3 is CASSQGSWGGSSYEQYF. The CDR3, as DNA: TGTGCCAGCAGCCAGGGTAGCTGGGGGGGTAGCTCCTACGAGCAGTACTTC.

This chain joins TRBV20-1 and TRBJ2-7; 7 positions agree with TRBD1. This CDR3 comprises 15 residues. Germline CDR1 reads DFQATT; CDR2 reads SNEGSKA (reference sequence). Unmatched junction bases numbered 11, after V lost 3 bases and J lost 3 bases. The CDR3 sequence: CSARIRGKGYYEQYF. DNA of the CDR3: TGCAGTGCTAGGATCAGGGGGAAGGGTTACTACGAGCAGTACTTC.